This TCR beta chain was sequenced for a study of cytomegalovirus exposure and HLA in healthy donors. This PCR relied on a set of 60 Vbeta primers and 13 Jbeta primers. Sequencing used immunoSEQ multiplex PCR; TCRdb keeps in-frame clones, though not all of them. This table has over 95,000 clones, 74% appearing once. This receptor was identified in a human donor in good health. Sequences were obtained from PBMCs.

The CDR3 bases are TGTGCCAGCAGCTTTAGGGGGGGCCAAGAGACCCAGTACTTC. This gives the protein CASSFRGGQETQYF. This chain joins TRBV13 and TRBJ2-5; D possibly corresponds to TRBD2 (7 bases). The CDR3 contains 14 residues. Germline CDR1 is PRHDT and CDR2 is FYEKMQ (reference sequence). V lost 3 bases, J lost 1 base, and 9 bases lay in between.